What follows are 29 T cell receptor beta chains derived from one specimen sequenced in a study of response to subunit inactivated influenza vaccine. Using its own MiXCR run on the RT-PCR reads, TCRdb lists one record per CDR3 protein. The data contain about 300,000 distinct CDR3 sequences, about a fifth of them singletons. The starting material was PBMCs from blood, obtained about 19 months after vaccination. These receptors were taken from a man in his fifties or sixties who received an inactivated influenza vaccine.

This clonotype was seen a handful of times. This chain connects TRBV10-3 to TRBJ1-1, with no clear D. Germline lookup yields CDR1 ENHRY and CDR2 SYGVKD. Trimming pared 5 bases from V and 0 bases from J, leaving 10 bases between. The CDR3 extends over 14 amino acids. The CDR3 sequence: CAISKSSMNTEAFF. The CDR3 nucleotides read TGTGCCATCAGTAAATCCTCCATGAACACTGAAGCTTTCTTT.

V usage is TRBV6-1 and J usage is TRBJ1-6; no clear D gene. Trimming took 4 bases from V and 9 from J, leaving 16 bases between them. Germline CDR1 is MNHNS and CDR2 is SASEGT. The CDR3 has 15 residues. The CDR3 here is CASSVRVAEGSPLHF. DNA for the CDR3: TGTGCCAGCAGTGTCCGGGTTGCCGAGGGTTCACCCCTCCACTTT.

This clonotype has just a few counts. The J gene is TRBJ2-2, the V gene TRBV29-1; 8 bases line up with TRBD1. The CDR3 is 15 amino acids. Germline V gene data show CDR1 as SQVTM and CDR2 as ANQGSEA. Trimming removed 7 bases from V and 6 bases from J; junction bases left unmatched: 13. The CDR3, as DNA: TGCAGCGCCGATTTGGGGCAGGGGGCCCCCGGGGAGCTGTTTTTT. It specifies CSADLGQGAPGELFF.

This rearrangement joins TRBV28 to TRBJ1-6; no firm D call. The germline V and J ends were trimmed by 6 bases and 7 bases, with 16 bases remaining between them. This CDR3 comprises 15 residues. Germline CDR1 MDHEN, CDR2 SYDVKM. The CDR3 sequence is CASSSMGFGNSPLHF. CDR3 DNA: TGTGCCAGCAGCTCCATGGGATTCGGGAATTCACCCCTCCACTTT.

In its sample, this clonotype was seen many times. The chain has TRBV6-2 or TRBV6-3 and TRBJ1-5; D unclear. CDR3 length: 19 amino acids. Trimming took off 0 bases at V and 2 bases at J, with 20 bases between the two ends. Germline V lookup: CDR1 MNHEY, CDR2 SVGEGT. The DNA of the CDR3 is TGTGCCAGCAGTTACTCGTCGAGGTCGGGCTTCGGGGGCAATCAGCCCCAGCATTTT. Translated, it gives CASSYSSRSGFGGNQPQHF.

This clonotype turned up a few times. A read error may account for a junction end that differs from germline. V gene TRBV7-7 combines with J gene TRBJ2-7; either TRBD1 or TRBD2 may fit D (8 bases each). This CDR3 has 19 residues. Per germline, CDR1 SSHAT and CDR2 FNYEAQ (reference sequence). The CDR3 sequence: CASSSRTGKEERGIYEQYF. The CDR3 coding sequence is TGTGCTAGCAGCTCAAGGACAGGGAAGGAGGAGCGGGGGATTTACGAGCAGTACTTC.

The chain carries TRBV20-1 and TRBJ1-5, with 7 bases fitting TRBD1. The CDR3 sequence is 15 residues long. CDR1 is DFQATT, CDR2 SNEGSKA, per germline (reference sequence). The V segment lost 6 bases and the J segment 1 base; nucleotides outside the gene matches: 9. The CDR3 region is CSAPLPGGSNQPQHF. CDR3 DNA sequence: TGCAGTGCCCCATTGCCAGGGGGGAGCAATCAGCCCCAGCATTTT.

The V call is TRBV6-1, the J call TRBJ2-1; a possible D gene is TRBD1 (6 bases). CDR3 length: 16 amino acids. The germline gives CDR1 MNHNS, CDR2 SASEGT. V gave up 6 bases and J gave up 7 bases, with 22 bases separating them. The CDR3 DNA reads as TGTGCCAGCAGGGTTAGTACAGGGTTGGGGATGAATGAGCAGTTCTTC. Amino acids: CASRVSTGLGMNEQFF.

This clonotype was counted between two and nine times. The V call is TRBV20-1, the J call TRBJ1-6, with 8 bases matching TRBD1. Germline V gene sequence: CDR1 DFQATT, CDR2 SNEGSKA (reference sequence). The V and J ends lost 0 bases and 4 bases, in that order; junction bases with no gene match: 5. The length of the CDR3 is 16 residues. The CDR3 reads CSAREDRGNYNSPLHF. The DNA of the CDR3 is TGCAGTGCTAGAGAAGACAGGGGCAATTATAATTCACCCCTCCACTTT.

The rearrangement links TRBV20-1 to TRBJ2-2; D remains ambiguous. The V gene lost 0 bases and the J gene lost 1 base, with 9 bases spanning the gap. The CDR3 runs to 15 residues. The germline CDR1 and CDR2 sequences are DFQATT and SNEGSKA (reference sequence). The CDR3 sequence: CSARDLTGNTGELFF. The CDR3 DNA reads TGCAGTGCTAGAGATCTGACGGGGAACACCGGGGAGCTGTTTTTT.

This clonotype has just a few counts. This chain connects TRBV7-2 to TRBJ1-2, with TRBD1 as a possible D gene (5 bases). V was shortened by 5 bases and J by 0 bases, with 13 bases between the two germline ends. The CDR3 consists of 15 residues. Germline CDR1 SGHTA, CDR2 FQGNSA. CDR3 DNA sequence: TGTGCCAGCAGCATTCGACAGATCTCTAACTATGGCTACACCTTC. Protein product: CASSIRQISNYGYTF.

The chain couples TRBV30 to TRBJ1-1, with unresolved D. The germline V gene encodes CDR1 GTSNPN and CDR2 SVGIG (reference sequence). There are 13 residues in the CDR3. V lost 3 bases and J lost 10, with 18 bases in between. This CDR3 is CAWRDPSPGGAFF. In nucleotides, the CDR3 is TGTGCCTGGAGAGACCCAAGCCCTGGAGGAGCTTTCTTT.

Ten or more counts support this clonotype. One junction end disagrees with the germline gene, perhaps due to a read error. CDR3 in DNA: TGTGCCAGCAGCCAAGGCCTTTCCTCTAATTCACCCCTCCACTTT. Translating it yields CASSQGLSSNSPLHF. The chain combines TRBV14 with TRBJ1-6; D uncertain. This CDR3 is 15 amino acids long. Germline CDR1 is SGHDN and CDR2 is FVKESK. Combining the CDR3 with reference TRBV14 and TRBJ1-6 gives the whole variable domain EAGVTQFPSHSVIEKGQTVTLRCDPISGHDNLYWYRRVMGKEIKFLLHFVKESKQDESGMPNNRFLAERTGGTYSTLKVQPAELEDSGVYFCASSQGLSSNSPLHFGNGTRLTVT.

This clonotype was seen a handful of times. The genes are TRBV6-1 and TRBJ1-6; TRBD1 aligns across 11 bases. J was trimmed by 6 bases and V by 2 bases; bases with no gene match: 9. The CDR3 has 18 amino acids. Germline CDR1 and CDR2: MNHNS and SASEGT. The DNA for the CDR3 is TGTGCCAGCAGTGAATACCTTCGGACAGGGGGCCGTAATTCACCCCTCCACTTT. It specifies CASSEYLRTGGRNSPLHF.

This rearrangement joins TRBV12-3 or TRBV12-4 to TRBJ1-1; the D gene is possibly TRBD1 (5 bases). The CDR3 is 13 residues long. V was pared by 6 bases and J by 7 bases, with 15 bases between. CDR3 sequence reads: CASRGALLLEAFF. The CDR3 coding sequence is TGTGCCAGCAGAGGGGCCCTCCTCCTTGAAGCTTTCTTT.

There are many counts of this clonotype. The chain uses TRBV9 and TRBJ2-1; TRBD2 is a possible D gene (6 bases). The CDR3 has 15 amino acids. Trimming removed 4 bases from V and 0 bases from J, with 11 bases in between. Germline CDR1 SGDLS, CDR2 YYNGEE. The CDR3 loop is CASSQDGSSYNEQFF. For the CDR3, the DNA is TGTGCCAGCAGCCAGGACGGGAGCTCCTACAATGAGCAGTTCTTC.

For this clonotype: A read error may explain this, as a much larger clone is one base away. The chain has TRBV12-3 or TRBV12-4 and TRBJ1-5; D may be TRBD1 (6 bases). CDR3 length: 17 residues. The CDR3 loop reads CASIAGTYGGSNQAQHF. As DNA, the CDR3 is TGTGCCAGCATCGCCGGGACATATGGTGGTAGCAATCAGGCCCAGCATTTT.

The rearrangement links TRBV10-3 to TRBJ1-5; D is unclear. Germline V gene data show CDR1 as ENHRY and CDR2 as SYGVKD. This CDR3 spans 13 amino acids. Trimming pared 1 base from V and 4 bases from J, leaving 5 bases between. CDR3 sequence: CAISEFENQPQHF. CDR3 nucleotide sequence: TGTGCCATCAGTGAGTTTGAGAATCAGCCCCAGCATTTT.

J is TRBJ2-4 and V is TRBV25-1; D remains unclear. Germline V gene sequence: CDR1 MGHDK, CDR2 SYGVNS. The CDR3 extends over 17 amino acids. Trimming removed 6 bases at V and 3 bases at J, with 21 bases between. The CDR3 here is CASRVPVWVYGKNIQYF. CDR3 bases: TGTGCCAGCAGGGTCCCCGTGTGGGTGTACGGCAAAAACATTCAGTACTTC.

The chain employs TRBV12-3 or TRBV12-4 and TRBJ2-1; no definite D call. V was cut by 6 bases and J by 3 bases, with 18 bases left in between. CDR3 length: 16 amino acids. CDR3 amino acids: CASSPRTAQNYNEQFF. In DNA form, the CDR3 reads TGTGCCAGCAGCCCCCGGACGGCACAAAACTACAATGAGCAGTTCTTC.

CDR3 amino acids: CASSQTGEYGYTF. DNA of the CDR3: TGTGCCAGCAGTCAAACAGGGGAGTATGGCTACACCTTC. The chain joins TRBV27 to TRBJ1-2; TRBD1 matches at 7 bases. Germline V gene data show CDR1 as MNHEY and CDR2 as SMNVEV (reference sequence). This CDR3 has 13 amino acids. After removal of 5 bases from V and 5 bases from J, the junction contained 5 bases not matched to a gene.

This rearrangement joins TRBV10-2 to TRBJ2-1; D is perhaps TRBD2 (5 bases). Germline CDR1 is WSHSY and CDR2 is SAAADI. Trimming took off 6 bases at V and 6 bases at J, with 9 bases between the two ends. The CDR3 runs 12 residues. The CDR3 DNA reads TGCGCCAGCAGGAGGGTGGGCAATGAGCAGTTCTTC. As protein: CASRRVGNEQFF.

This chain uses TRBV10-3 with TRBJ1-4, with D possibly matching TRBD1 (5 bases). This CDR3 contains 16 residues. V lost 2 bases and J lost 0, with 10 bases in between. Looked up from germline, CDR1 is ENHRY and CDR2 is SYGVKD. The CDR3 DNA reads TGTGCCATCAGTGAGAGGTGGGGGGCAACTAATGAAAAACTGTTTTTT. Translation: CAISERWGATNEKLFF.

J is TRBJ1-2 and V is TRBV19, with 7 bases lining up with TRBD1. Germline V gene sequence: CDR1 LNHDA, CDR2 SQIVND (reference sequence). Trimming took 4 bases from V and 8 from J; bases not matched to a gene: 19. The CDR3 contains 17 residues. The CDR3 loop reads CASSTLLRTGFRGGYTF. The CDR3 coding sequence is TGTGCCAGTAGTACCCTGCTCCGGACAGGTTTTCGGGGAGGCTACACCTTC.

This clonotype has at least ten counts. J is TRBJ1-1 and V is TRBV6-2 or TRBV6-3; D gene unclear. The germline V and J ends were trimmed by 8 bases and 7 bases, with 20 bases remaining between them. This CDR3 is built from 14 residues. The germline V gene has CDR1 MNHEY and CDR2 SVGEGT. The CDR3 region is CASEGMSPWGEAFF. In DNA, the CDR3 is TGTGCCAGCGAAGGAATGAGTCCCTGGGGTGAAGCTTTCTTT.

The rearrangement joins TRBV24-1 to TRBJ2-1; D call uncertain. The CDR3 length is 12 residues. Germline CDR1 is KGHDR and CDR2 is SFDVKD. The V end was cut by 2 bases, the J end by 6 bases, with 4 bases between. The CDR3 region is CATSDYPNEQFF. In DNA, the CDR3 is TGTGCCACCAGTGATTATCCCAATGAGCAGTTCTTC.

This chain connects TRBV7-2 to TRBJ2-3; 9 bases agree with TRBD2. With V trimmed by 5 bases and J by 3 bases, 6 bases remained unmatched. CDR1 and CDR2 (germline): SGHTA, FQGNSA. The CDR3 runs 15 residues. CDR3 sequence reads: CASSPRTSATDTQYF. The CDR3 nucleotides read TGTGCCAGCAGCCCACGGACTAGCGCAACAGATACGCAGTATTTT.

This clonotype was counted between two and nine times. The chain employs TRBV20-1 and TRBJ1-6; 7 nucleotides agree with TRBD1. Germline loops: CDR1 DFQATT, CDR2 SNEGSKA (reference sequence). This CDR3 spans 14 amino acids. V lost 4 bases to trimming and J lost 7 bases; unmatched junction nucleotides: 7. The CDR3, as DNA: TGCAGTGCTATTTCTGGACAGGAAAATTCACCCCTCCACTTT. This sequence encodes CSAISGQENSPLHF.

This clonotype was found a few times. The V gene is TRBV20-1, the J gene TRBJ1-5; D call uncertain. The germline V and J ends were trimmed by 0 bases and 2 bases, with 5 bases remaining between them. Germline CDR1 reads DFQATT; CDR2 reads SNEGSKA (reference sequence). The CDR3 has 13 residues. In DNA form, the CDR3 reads TGCAGTGCTAGAGATCGCCGCAATCAGCCCCAGCATTTT. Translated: CSARDRRNQPQHF.